Listed below are T cell receptor beta chains from one sample, sequenced in a study of shared clonotypes between healthy human individuals. TCRdb's copy holds only in-frame clones and misses some; the assay was immunoSEQ multiplex PCR. The sample has roughly 450,000 clones, less than 85% seen once. The sequenced sample consisted of PBMCs. These receptors were collected from a middle-aged woman in good health. Some clones in this sample may be carry-over from other donors' samples. Each CDR3 is given with its conserved first and last residue. Each record gives: clone size, J gene, V gene, CDR3 protein. Rows give clone size only sometimes, using once, few, many, or a class for an expanded clone.

abundance: NA
j_gene: TRBJ2-7
v_gene: TRBV28
CDR3aa: CASSFRLSLAGVSYEQYF

abundance: once
j_gene: TRBJ2-1
v_gene: TRBV9
CDR3aa: CASSVGSPYNEQFF

abundance: NA
j_gene: TRBJ2-3
v_gene: TRBV5-1
CDR3aa: CASSETSGTDTQYF

abundance: NA
j_gene: TRBJ2-1
v_gene: TRBV4-3
CDR3aa: CASSPSWGAAMSSYNEQFF

abundance: few
j_gene: TRBJ1-4
v_gene: TRBV2
CDR3aa: CASSGLDREKLFF

abundance: few
j_gene: TRBJ2-1
v_gene: TRBV5-1
CDR3aa: CASSLVMGDRNEQFF

abundance: once
j_gene: TRBJ2-2
v_gene: TRBV5-6
CDR3aa: CASSSTGGRNTGELFF

abundance: many
j_gene: TRBJ2-3
v_gene: TRBV5-4
CDR3aa: CASSLEREPYTDTQYF

abundance: NA
j_gene: TRBJ1-4
v_gene: TRBV5-6
CDR3aa: CASSPSGGVTNEKLFF

abundance: NA
j_gene: TRBJ2-1
v_gene: TRBV7-7
CDR3aa: CASSLELAGVREQFF

abundance: few
j_gene: TRBJ2-5
v_gene: TRBV11-2
CDR3aa: CASSPRIYGTQYF

abundance: NA
j_gene: TRBJ2-3
v_gene: TRBV15
CDR3aa: CATSSSGRAPDTQYF

abundance: NA
j_gene: TRBJ2-2
v_gene: TRBV5-8
CDR3aa: CASSLRRGINTGELFF

abundance: NA
j_gene: TRBJ2-5
v_gene: TRBV27
CDR3aa: CASAPLGQGTFQETQYF

abundance: NA
j_gene: TRBJ2-7
v_gene: TRBV2
CDR3aa: CASSELGASGTYEQYF

abundance: NA
j_gene: TRBJ2-7
v_gene: TRBV7-9
CDR3aa: CASSLAPGTSGYEQYF

abundance: many
j_gene: TRBJ1-5
v_gene: TRBV9
CDR3aa: CASSAGQGSNQPQHF

abundance: NA
j_gene: TRBJ2-7
v_gene: TRBV15
CDR3aa: CATSTRQGSYEQYF

abundance: NA
j_gene: TRBJ1-2
v_gene: TRBV5-4
CDR3aa: CASSLEGNYGYTF

abundance: once
j_gene: TRBJ1-4
v_gene: TRBV5-1
CDR3aa: CASSQGQGREKLFF

abundance: NA
j_gene: TRBJ2-1
v_gene: TRBV5-6
CDR3aa: CASSRVGLAGGRSYNEQFF

abundance: NA
j_gene: TRBJ1-2
v_gene: TRBV4-1
CDR3aa: CASSQARGTGGSYGYTF

abundance: NA
j_gene: TRBJ2-1
v_gene: TRBV2
CDR3aa: CASMEGVRSLVYNEQFF

abundance: NA
j_gene: TRBJ2-1
v_gene: TRBV5-1
CDR3aa: CASSLDWTSEQFF

abundance: NA
j_gene: TRBJ2-3
v_gene: TRBV28
CDR3aa: CASSPRTSSRGTDTQYF

abundance: few
j_gene: TRBJ2-1
v_gene: TRBV30
CDR3aa: CAWTGRGSYNEQFF

abundance: once
j_gene: TRBJ2-1
v_gene: TRBV4-1
CDR3aa: CASSQRTSGYNEQFF

abundance: NA
j_gene: TRBJ2-1
v_gene: TRBV15
CDR3aa: CATGRDRSYNEQFF

abundance: NA
j_gene: TRBJ1-2
v_gene: TRBV7-2
CDR3aa: CASSSRDSYGGYTF

abundance: NA
j_gene: TRBJ2-5
v_gene: TRBV4-2
CDR3aa: CASSPTGGQIQETQYF

abundance: NA
j_gene: NA
v_gene: TRBV30
CDR3aa: CAWSVLGLSYEQYF

abundance: NA
j_gene: TRBJ2-1
v_gene: TRBV5-1
CDR3aa: CASSQTSGRTYYNEQFF

abundance: NA
j_gene: TRBJ2-7
v_gene: TRBV29-1
CDR3aa: CSVDGGEFSYEQYF

abundance: NA
j_gene: TRBJ2-3
v_gene: TRBV7-2
CDR3aa: CASSLGPSGSGTDTQYF

abundance: NA
j_gene: TRBJ2-7
v_gene: TRBV9
CDR3aa: CASSPSTGTYEQYF

abundance: NA
j_gene: TRBJ1-3
v_gene: TRBV29-1
CDR3aa: CSVDEGTGNTIYF

abundance: once
j_gene: TRBJ2-1
v_gene: TRBV10-3
CDR3aa: CAISESGRAYYNEQFF

abundance: NA
j_gene: TRBJ2-1
v_gene: TRBV7-2
CDR3aa: CASSLSGSGGHEQFF

abundance: NA
j_gene: TRBJ2-2
v_gene: TRBV2
CDR3aa: CASSHPGGTGELFF

abundance: NA
j_gene: TRBJ2-5
v_gene: TRBV28
CDR3aa: CASDRGRPLQETQYF

abundance: NA
j_gene: TRBJ2-7
v_gene: TRBV6-5
CDR3aa: CASSSPAGMNYEQYF

abundance: NA
j_gene: TRBJ1-2
v_gene: TRBV6-5
CDR3aa: CASKPSGTSGYTF

abundance: NA
j_gene: TRBJ2-1
v_gene: TRBV27
CDR3aa: CASSLGRSSVVEQFF

abundance: NA
j_gene: TRBJ2-7
v_gene: TRBV5-6
CDR3aa: CASSLTGTGRTYEQYF

abundance: NA
j_gene: TRBJ2-1
v_gene: TRBV6-5
CDR3aa: CASSRIAGNEQFF

abundance: NA
j_gene: TRBJ1-1
v_gene: TRBV6-6
CDR3aa: CASRPRGTEAFF

abundance: NA
j_gene: TRBJ2-2
v_gene: TRBV7-9
CDR3aa: CASSPGTVDGELFF

abundance: NA
j_gene: TRBJ2-2
v_gene: TRBV5-8
CDR3aa: CASSLVVAGGTGELFF